One and the same sample provided the 4 T cell receptor beta chains below, sequenced in a study of identical twins' blood T cells. One entry per CDR3 protein results from TCRdb running MiXCR on the 5' RACE reads. The table includes around 1,200 distinct CDR3 sequences, about 80% detected once. Sequencing used PBMCs. These receptors were obtained from a woman aged 18-55 years in good health.

This clonotype was counted only a few times. The chain is built from TRBV10-3 and TRBJ1-1, with 7 bases that match TRBD1. This CDR3 contains 13 residues. Unmatched junction bases numbered 2, after V lost 3 bases and J lost 4 bases. Germline V gene lookup returns CDR1 ENHRY and CDR2 SYGVKD. The CDR3 loop is CAISEEGATEAFF. DNA of the CDR3: TGTGCCATCAGTGAAGAGGGGGCCACTGAAGCTTTCTTT.

The V and J genes are TRBV30 and TRBJ1-3; 7 bases fit TRBD1. The CDR3 runs 13 residues. CDR1 and CDR2 (germline): GTSNPN, SVGIG (reference sequence). With 8 bases clipped from V and 2 bases from J, the junction kept 6 bases outside the gene matches. The CDR3 is CALTTGPGNTIYF. The CDR3 DNA reads TGTGCCCTAACGACAGGGCCTGGAAACACCATATATTTT.

The chain carries TRBV7-6 and TRBJ1-1, with D possibly being TRBD1 (6 bases). The germline V and J ends were trimmed by 1 base and 3 bases, with 9 bases remaining between them. CDR3 length: 14 residues. In germline, CDR1 is SGHVS, CDR2 FNYEAQ. The CDR3 DNA reads TGTGCCAGCAGCTTAGTAACAGGGTACACTGAAGCTTTCTTT. It codes for CASSLVTGYTEAFF.

V gene TRBV10-3 combines with J gene TRBJ1-5; the D gene is possibly TRBD1 (5 bases). Germline-derived CDR1 and CDR2 are ENHRY and SYGVKD. The V end was cut by 6 bases, the J end by 0 bases, with 12 bases between. This CDR3 spans 15 amino acids. The CDR3 nucleotides are TGTGCCATCAGAGGGGACGGTGATAGCAATCAGCCCCAGCATTTT. This gives the protein CAIRGDGDSNQPQHF.